This TCR beta chain was recovered during a study of tumor-infiltrating lymphocytes in primary liver carcinoma. About the research overall: Patients, male and female, were 30 to 69 years old. Productive TCRbeta reads per sample were roughly 3.5 to 7.13 million, not differing by tissue.

Out of unsorted whole blood came the blood RNA, and germline DNA was extracted as well. TCR beta cDNA came from roughly 550 ng total RNA, primed with a constant-region primer. Amplification in three nested multiplex PCR rounds with slightly modified ARM-PCR gave rise to TCR beta libraries. With TRBV1-TRBV30 forward primers and a C-beta reverse primer, the first two PCR rounds were run for 9 to 10 cycles each. TCRdb re-called the multiplex PCR reads through MiXCR, storing one row per CDR3 protein. The table has 300,000 to 350,000 distinct CDR3 sequences, approximately 65% seen once. Study-wide results and caveats: Significantly larger top-250-clone fractions were found in tumors than in blood (p = 0.039). Among the pair types, tumor region pairs showed more overlap than tumor-adjacent and tumor-blood pairs.

Comment on this clonotype: What it binds is unknown. Just one base apart from a much larger clone, this may be a read error.

The CDR3 contains 9 residues. The germline CDR1 and CDR2 sequences are WSHSY and SAAADI. The sequenced sample consisted of peripheral blood. The V and J genes are TRBV10-2 and TRBJ2-5; D may be TRBD1 (6 bases). The clonotype comes from a man aged 35 to 55 with primary liver carcinoma and hepatitis B virus infection. CDR3 nucleotides: TGCGCCGGCAGGGGCCTCAAGTACTTC. The encoded protein is CAGRGLKYF.